The table lists the clone carrying this TCR beta chain with a few counts. Its antigen is not identified. Unique molecular identifiers were affixed to single, distinct cDNA molecules. Each CDR3 protein gets one entry after TCRdb re-called the 5' RACE reads with MiXCR. Of more than 90,000 distinct CDR3 sequences listed, 8% to 13% are singletons. This specimen belongs to a study of early T cells in non-severe SARS-CoV-2 infection. Whole-study context: Sequencing was performed on bulk RNA from unsorted whole blood, leaving chains unpaired.

After removal of 4 bases from V and 1 base from J, the junction contained 4 bases not matched to a gene. The germline V gene encodes CDR1 SGHKS and CDR2 YYEKEE (reference sequence). The CDR3 is made up of 15 amino acids. Findings and limits, study-wide: CD4 and private specificities were missed by VDJdb matching, which favored anti-spike CD8 responses.

Specimen: whole blood. This receptor was identified in an adult who was a healthcare worker with PCR-confirmed SARS-CoV-2 infection or an uninfected control (not recorded which). The rearrangement links TRBV5-5 to TRBJ2-1; 8 bases line up with TRBD1. CDR3 region: CASSATGGSYNEQFF. The CDR3 DNA follows: TGTGCCAGCAGCGCAACAGGGGGGTCCTACAATGAGCAGTTCTTC. The whole variable domain, remainder taken from reference TRBV5-5 and TRBJ2-1, is DAGVTQSPTHLIKTRGQQVTLRCSPISGHKSVSWYQQVLGQGPQFIFQYYEKEERGRGNFPDRFSARQFPNYSSELNVNALLLGDSALYLCASSATGGSYNEQFFGPGTRLTVL.